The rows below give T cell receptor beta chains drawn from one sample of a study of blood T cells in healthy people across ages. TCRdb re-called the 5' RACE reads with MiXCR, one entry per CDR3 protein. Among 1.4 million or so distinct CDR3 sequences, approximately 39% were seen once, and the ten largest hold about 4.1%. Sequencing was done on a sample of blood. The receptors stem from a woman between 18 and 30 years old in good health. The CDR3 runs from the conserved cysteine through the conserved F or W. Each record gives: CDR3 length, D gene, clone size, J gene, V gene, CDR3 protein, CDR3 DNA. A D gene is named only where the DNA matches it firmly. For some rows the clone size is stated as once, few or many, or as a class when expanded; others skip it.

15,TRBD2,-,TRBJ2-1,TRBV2,CATSTSGSTYNEQFF,TGTGCCACCTCGACTAGCGGATCTACTTACAATGAGCAGTTCTTC
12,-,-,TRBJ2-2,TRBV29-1,CSVEDSPGELFF,TGCAGCGTTGAAGACAGCCCCGGGGAGCTGTTTTTT
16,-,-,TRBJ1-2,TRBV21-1,CASNQRQGVAPYGYTF,TGTGCCAGCAACCAGCGACAGGGAGTTGCCCCCTATGGCTACACCTTC
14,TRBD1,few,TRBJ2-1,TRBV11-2,CASSSNRGWNEQFF,TGTGCCAGCAGCTCTAACAGGGGGTGGAATGAGCAGTTCTTC
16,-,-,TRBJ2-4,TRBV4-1,CASSQDLLYQFNEQYF,TGCGCCAGCAGCCAAGATCTGCTCTACCAGTTCAATGAGCAGTACTTC
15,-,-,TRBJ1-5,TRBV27,CASSLIRQGNQPQHF,TGTGCCAGCAGTTTAATTCGGCAGGGCAATCAGCCCCAGCATTTT
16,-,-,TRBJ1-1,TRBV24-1,CATSDSSRGLRTEAFF,TGCGCCACCAGTGATTCCTCCAGGGGCCTACGCACTGAAGCTTTCTTT
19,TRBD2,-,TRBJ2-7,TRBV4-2,CASSQDHRISGSSYNEQYF,TGTGCCAGCAGCCAAGATCACAGGATTAGCGGGAGCTCCTACAATGAGCAGTACTTC
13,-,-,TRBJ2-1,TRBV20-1,CSARVVDYNEQFF,TGCAGTGCTAGAGTCGTGGATTACAATGAGCAGTTCTTC
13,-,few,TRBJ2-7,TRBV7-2,CASSFERTYEQYF,TGTGCCAGCAGCTTCGAACGGACCTACGAGCAGTACTTC
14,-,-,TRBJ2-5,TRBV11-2,CASSGTWGQETQYF,TGTGCCAGCAGCGGGACATGGGGTCAAGAGACCCAGTACTTC
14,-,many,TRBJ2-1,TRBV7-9,CASSHAPPIYEQFF,TGTGCCAGCAGCCACGCGCCCCCTATTTATGAGCAGTTCTTC
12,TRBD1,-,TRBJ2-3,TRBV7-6,CASSPRGYTQYF,TGTGCCAGCAGCCCCAGGGGGTATACGCAGTATTTT
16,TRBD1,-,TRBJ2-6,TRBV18,CASSLNRGRGANVLTF,TGTGCCAGCTCACTGAACAGGGGGCGTGGGGCCAACGTCCTGACTTTC
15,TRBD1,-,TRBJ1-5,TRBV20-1,CSAREHRGGNQPQHF,TGCAGTGCTAGAGAGCACAGGGGAGGCAATCAGCCCCAGCATTTT
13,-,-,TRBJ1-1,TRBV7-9,CASQAQEESEAFF,TGTGCCAGCCAGGCCCAGGAGGAGTCTGAAGCTTTCTTT
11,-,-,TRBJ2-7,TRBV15,CATSSAYEQYF,TGTGCCACCAGCAGCGCCTACGAGCAGTACTTC
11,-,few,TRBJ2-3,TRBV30,CAWSVGDTQYF,TGTGCCTGGAGTGTTGGAGATACGCAGTATTTT
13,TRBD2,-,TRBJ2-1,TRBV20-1,CSAPSGSGNEQFF,TGCAGTGCTCCTAGCGGGTCGGGCAATGAGCAGTTCTTC
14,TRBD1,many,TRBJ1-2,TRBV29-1,CSVPGQGANYGYTF,TGCAGCGTCCCTGGACAGGGAGCTAACTATGGCTACACCTTC
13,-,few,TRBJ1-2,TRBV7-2,CASSWEVGYGYTF,TGTGCCAGCAGCTGGGAGGTCGGCTATGGCTACACCTTC
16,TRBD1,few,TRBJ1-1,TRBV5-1,CASSLRRQGMNTEAFF,TGCGCCAGCAGCTTGCGGAGACAGGGGATGAACACTGAAGCTTTCTTT
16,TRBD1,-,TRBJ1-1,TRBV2,CASRGTGPGKNTEAFF,TGTGCCAGCCGGGGGACAGGGCCGGGAAAAAACACTGAAGCTTTCTTT
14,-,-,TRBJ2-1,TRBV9,CASSVASDRKTQFF,TGTGCCAGCAGCGTAGCGTCGGATCGGAAGACCCAGTTCTTC
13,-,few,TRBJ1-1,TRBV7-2,CASSNVRGTEAFF,TGTGCCAGCAGCAATGTTAGGGGCACTGAAGCTTTCTTT
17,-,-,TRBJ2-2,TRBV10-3,CAISESMGEKDTGELFF,TGTGCCATCAGTGAGTCAATGGGGGAGAAAGACACCGGGGAGCTGTTTTTT
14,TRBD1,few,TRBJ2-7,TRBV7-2,CASRRDRGTYEQYF,TGTGCCAGCCGACGCGACAGGGGAACCTACGAGCAGTACTTC
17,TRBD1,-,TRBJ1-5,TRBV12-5,CASGLVLGQGLNQPQHF,TGTGCTAGTGGTTTGGTATTGGGACAGGGCCTCAATCAGCCCCAGCATTTT